Below, 32 T cell receptor beta chains from the same sample are listed, as sequenced in a study of cytomegalovirus exposure and HLA in healthy donors. Primers for the PCR totalled 60 Vbeta and 13 Jbeta. Here immunoSEQ multiplex PCR was the method, and the copy in TCRdb shows in-frame clones only, minus some. The data contain roughly 200,000 clones, roughly 90% of them singletons. Sequencing was done on a sample of PBMCs. The source is a boy aged 2 to 10 in good health and CMV-seronegative.

In this sample, this clone turned up once. V is TRBV5-1 and J is TRBJ2-1; TRBD2 aligns across 8 bases. The CDR3 runs 18 residues. Germline V gives CDR1 SGHRS, CDR2 YFSETQ. V lost 0 bases and J lost 1; bases outside the gene matches: 9. The CDR3 spells CASSLGLKRESSYNEQFF. CDR3 in DNA: TGCGCCAGCAGCTTGGGTCTTAAGCGGGAGTCATCCTACAATGAGCAGTTCTTC. The complete variable domain, with remaining parts taken from reference TRBV5-1 and TRBJ2-1, reads KAGVTQTPRYLIKTRGQQVTLSCSPISGHRSVSWYQQTPGQGLQFLFEYFSETQRNKGNFPGRFSGRQFSNSRSEMNVSTLELGDSALYLCASSLGLKRESSYNEQFFGPGTRLTVL.

The CDR3 sequence: CASSADRLAGGHNEQFF. As DNA, the CDR3 is TGTGCCAGCAGTGCGGATCGACTAGCGGGGGGCCACAATGAGCAGTTCTTC. The chain is built from TRBV27 and TRBJ2-1; 13 bases match TRBD2. V shed 5 bases and J 5 bases; nucleotides not matched to a gene: 9. Germline CDR1 and CDR2: MNHEY and SMNVEV (reference sequence). The CDR3 consists of 17 residues.

The gene calls are TRBV5-4 and TRBJ1-4, with 7 bases identical to TRBD1. The CDR3 has 15 amino acids. The trim removed 0 bases at V and 12 bases at J, leaving 11 bases unmatched. Germline assignment: CDR1 SGHNT and CDR2 YYREEE (reference sequence). CDR3 sequence reads: CASSLDGTTGDQLFF. The CDR3 DNA reads TGTGCCAGCAGCTTGGATGGGACAACAGGGGACCAACTGTTTTTT.

This chain joins TRBV19 and TRBJ2-3; TRBD2 might be the D (6 bases). Trimming took 1 base from V and 2 from J, leaving 10 bases between them. This CDR3 comprises 15 residues. CDR1 is LNHDA and CDR2 is SQIVND in the germline V gene (reference sequence). The CDR3 is CASSIGGLHTDTQYF. The CDR3 nucleotides read TGTGCCAGTAGTATAGGGGGACTTCACACAGATACGCAGTATTTT.

This sequence joins TRBV12-5 and TRBJ2-5; 7 positions match TRBD2. The CDR3 has 15 amino acids. J lost 2 bases, V lost 0 bases, and 3 bases had no gene match. In germline, CDR1 is LGHNT, CDR2 FRNRAP. In DNA form, the CDR3 reads TGTGCTAGTGGTTTGGTCCTAGCGGTACAAGAGACCCAGTACTTC. Encoded protein: CASGLVLAVQETQYF.

The rearrangement joins TRBV10-3 to TRBJ2-5; TRBD2 is a possible D gene (5 bases). The J call may be faulty, since TRBJ2-7 better matches the DNA end. CDR1 and CDR2 (germline): ENHRY, SYGVKD. The CDR3 covers 13 residues. In DNA form, the CDR3 reads TGTGCCATCAGTGTAGGACTTATCTACGAGCAGTACTTC. Its protein product is CAISVGLIYEQYF.

This chain joins TRBV19 and TRBJ2-5, with 12 positions matching TRBD2. This CDR3 spans 18 amino acids. With V trimmed by 1 base and J by 3 bases, 9 bases remained unmatched. Germline V lookup: CDR1 LNHDA, CDR2 SQIVND (reference sequence). The CDR3 sequence: CASSIGASGGALEETQYF. DNA of the CDR3: TGTGCCAGTAGTATAGGGGCTAGCGGGGGGGCCTTGGAAGAGACCCAGTACTTC.

V and J are TRBV5-1 and TRBJ2-3, with TRBD2 matching 7 bases. Trimming took 1 base from V and 8 from J; bases not matched to a gene: 7. Per germline, CDR1 SGHRS and CDR2 YFSETQ. CDR3 length: 14 residues. This CDR3 reads CASSLSREGGTQYF. For the CDR3, the DNA is TGCGCCAGCAGCTTGAGCAGGGAGGGAGGTACGCAGTATTTT.

The chain joins TRBV28 to TRBJ2-7; 7 bases are a match to TRBD1. V shed 5 bases, J shed 1 base, and the junction held 5 bases outside the gene matches. The CDR3 length is 14 residues. Germline CDR1 is MDHEN and CDR2 is SYDVKM. The CDR3 loop reads CASSLGDRSYEQYF. The CDR3, as DNA: TGTGCCAGCAGTCTAGGGGACAGATCCTACGAGCAGTACTTC.

This clone was seen a single time. The CDR3 DNA is TGTGCCAGCAGTGAACAGGCTCTCCTCTATGGCTACACCTTC. Its protein is CASSEQALLYGYTF. V gene TRBV28 combines with J gene TRBJ1-2; possibly TRBD1 for D (5 bases). Trimming pared 5 bases from V and 4 bases from J, leaving 14 bases between. CDR1 MDHEN and CDR2 SYDVKM come from the germline V gene. This CDR3 has 14 residues.

The chain is built from TRBV11-2 and TRBJ1-5; no definite D call. The CDR3 length is 13 residues. Germline CDR1 and CDR2: SGHAT and FQNNGV. The V and J ends lost 5 bases and 4 bases respectively, with 9 bases between them. The CDR3 coding sequence is TGTGCCAGCAGCGAAACAGCAAATCAGCCCCAGCATTTT. This translates into CASSETANQPQHF.

Remarks on this clone: The sample carries other DNA sequences with the same CDR3. The chain uses TRBV30 and TRBJ1-5; TRBD1 might be the D (5 bases). Germline V gene lookup returns CDR1 GTSNPN and CDR2 SVGIG (reference sequence). CDR3 length: 13 residues. V was pared by 2 bases and J by 2 bases, with 7 bases between. CDR3 DNA sequence: TGTGCCTGGAGTCTAGGGGGCAATCAGCCCCAGCATTTT. Amino acid sequence: CAWSLGGNQPQHF.

The chain combines TRBV5-6 with TRBJ1-2, with D perhaps TRBD1 (5 bases). CDR1 SGHDT and CDR2 YYEEEE come from the germline V gene. Trimming removed 1 base at V and 2 bases at J, with 6 bases between. CDR3 length: 13 amino acids. CDR3 region: CASSLKGNYGYTF. CDR3 DNA sequence: TGTGCCAGCAGCTTGAAGGGGAACTATGGCTACACCTTC.

The gene calls are TRBV4-2 and TRBJ2-3; 8 bases align to TRBD2. The germline gives CDR1 LGHNA, CDR2 YNFKEQ. The CDR3 runs to 16 residues. V shed 0 bases, J shed 3 bases, and the junction held 5 bases outside the gene matches. CDR3 sequence (DNA): TGTGCCAGCAGCCAAGAACCGGGACTAGAGACAGATACGCAGTATTTT. Translating gives CASSQEPGLETDTQYF.

The chain recombines TRBV5-4 with TRBJ1-2, with TRBD1 matching 9 bases. The CDR3 has 16 residues. The germline V gene has CDR1 SGHNT and CDR2 YYREEE (reference sequence). V was clipped by 3 bases and J by 4 bases; unmatched bases: 10. CDR3 residues: CASSSGRDRVFYGYTF. Here the CDR3 DNA reads TGTGCCAGCAGCTCGGGAAGGGACAGGGTTTTCTATGGCTACACCTTC. Supplemented by reference TRBV5-4 and TRBJ1-2, the full variable domain reads ETGVTQSPTHLIKTRGQQVTLRCSSQSGHNTVSWYQQALGQGPQFIFQYYREEENGRGNFPPRFSGLQFPNYSSELNVNALELDDSALYLCASSSGRDRVFYGYTFGSGTRLTVV.

The V call is TRBV28, the J call TRBJ2-5; 8 bases are a match to TRBD1. V trimming: 6 bases; J trimming: 3 bases; junction bases outside the gene matches: 3. The CDR3 runs 13 residues. Germline assignment: CDR1 MDHEN and CDR2 SYDVKM. The CDR3 region has the DNA TGTGCCAGCAGGTGGACAGGGAAAGAGACCCAGTACTTC. It specifies CASRWTGKETQYF. The full variable domain, its missing parts supplied by reference TRBV28 and TRBJ2-5, is DVKVTQSSRYLVKRTGEKVFLECVQDMDHENMFWYRQDPGLGLRLIYFSYDVKMKEKGDIPEGYSVSREKKERFSLILESASTNQTSMYLCASRWTGKETQYFGPGTRLLVL.

V gene TRBV7-8 combines with J gene TRBJ2-3; D gene uncertain. Per germline, CDR1 SGHVS and CDR2 FQNEAQ. V lost 4 bases to trimming and J lost 1 base, with 6 bases between them. This CDR3 spans 13 amino acids. CDR3 sequence reads: CASSYRGTDTQYF. The CDR3, as DNA: TGTGCCAGCAGCTACCGGGGCACAGATACGCAGTATTTT.

CDR3 nucleotide sequence: TGTGCCAGCAGTTTATCGGGGGACAACTCCTACGAGCAGTACTTC. As protein: CASSLSGDNSYEQYF. The chain combines TRBV27 with TRBJ2-7; weak D call: TRBD1 (6 bases). Germline loops: CDR1 MNHEY, CDR2 SMNVEV (reference sequence). The V end lost 0 bases, the J end lost 0 bases, and 9 bases lay between the germline ends. The CDR3 consists of 15 residues.

This clone turned up a few times. The chain employs TRBV5-1 and TRBJ1-1; no clear D. The CDR3 is 13 residues long. V lost 1 base and J lost 2, with 6 bases in between. Germline CDR1 SGHRS, CDR2 YFSETQ. This CDR3 reads CASSLPGNTEAFF. The CDR3 DNA reads as TGCGCCAGCAGCTTGCCGGGAAACACTGAAGCTTTCTTT.

The V call is TRBV18, the J call TRBJ2-1; D unresolved. The CDR3 consists of 13 residues. The V end lost 2 bases, the J end lost 5 bases, and 7 bases lay between the germline ends. Germline loops: CDR1 KGHSH, CDR2 LQKENI. DNA for the CDR3: TGTGCCAGCTCACCATTTTTCAACAATGAGCAGTTCTTC. Its protein product is CASSPFFNNEQFF.

The chain is built from TRBV2 and TRBJ1-3; no definite D call. The germline gives CDR1 SNHLY, CDR2 FYNNEI. V dropped 8 bases and J dropped 0 bases, with 11 bases sitting between them. The CDR3 has 14 amino acids. The CDR3: CASSAQNSGNTIYF. CDR3 nucleotide sequence: TGTGCCAGCTCTGCACAAAACTCTGGAAACACCATATATTTT.

The V call is TRBV28, the J call TRBJ1-4, with D uncertain. The V gene lost 4 bases and the J gene lost 0 bases, with 9 bases spanning the gap. The CDR3 extends over 15 amino acids. CDR1 MDHEN and CDR2 SYDVKM come from the germline V gene. CDR3 region: CASSSGTTTNEKLFF. Here the CDR3 DNA reads TGTGCCAGCAGTTCCGGAACTACAACTAATGAAAAACTGTTTTTT.

J is TRBJ2-5 and V is TRBV7-9; D gene uncertain. The CDR3 spans 13 residues. V dropped 3 bases and J dropped 1 base, with 6 bases sitting between them. Germline CDR1 SEHNR, CDR2 FQNEAQ (reference sequence). CDR3: CASSFASQETQYF. DNA for the CDR3: TGTGCCAGCAGCTTTGCGTCCCAAGAGACCCAGTACTTC.

The genes are TRBV30 and TRBJ1-1, with 9 positions matching TRBD1. Germline-derived CDR1 and CDR2 are GTSNPN and SVGIG (reference sequence). The V and J ends lost 2 bases and 10 bases, in that order; junction bases with no gene match: 8. CDR3 length equals 13 residues. CDR3 region: CAWSQGQGWAAFF. DNA for the CDR3: TGTGCCTGGAGTCAGGGACAGGGCTGGGCAGCTTTCTTT.

This clone was detected a few times. This sequence joins TRBV19 and TRBJ2-1, with D uncertain. Trimming stripped 5 bases from V and 4 bases from J, with 3 bases between. Germline V lookup: CDR1 LNHDA, CDR2 SQIVND (reference sequence). This CDR3 has 11 amino acids. CDR3 residues: CASSVYNEQFF. The CDR3 nucleotides read TGTGCCAGTAGTGTATACAATGAGCAGTTCTTC. The whole variable domain, remainder taken from reference TRBV19 and TRBJ2-1, is DGGITQSPKYLFRKEGQNVTLSCEQNLNHDAMYWYRQDPGQGLRLIYYSQIVNDFQKGDIAEGYSVSREKKESFPLTVTSAQKNPTAFYLCASSVYNEQFFGPGTRLTVL.

The genes are TRBV7-9 and TRBJ2-7; 9 bases are a match to TRBD1. CDR1 is SEHNR, CDR2 FQNEAQ, per germline (reference sequence). Trimming cost V 0 bases and J 4 bases; bases outside gene matches: 10. The CDR3 length is 17 residues. The CDR3 here is CASSLAHTGQGRYEQYF. For the CDR3, the DNA is TGTGCCAGCAGCTTAGCTCATACGGGACAGGGTCGATACGAGCAGTACTTC.

This sequence joins TRBV19 and TRBJ2-1; the match to TRBD2 covers 13 bases. The CDR3 length is 15 residues. Trimming took 5 bases from V and 7 from J; bases not matched to a gene: 5. The V gene's germline CDR1 is LNHDA and CDR2 SQIVND (reference sequence). CDR3 DNA sequence: TGTGCCAGTAGTCCACTAGCGGGGGGGCTGAATGAGCAGTTCTTC. Amino acid sequence: CASSPLAGGLNEQFF.

This clone has just a few counts. The rearrangement links TRBV6-5 to TRBJ2-5, with TRBD1 identical over 10 bases. From germline, CDR1 is MNHEY and CDR2 SVGAGI. This CDR3 is 13 amino acids long. J was trimmed by 10 bases and V by 4 bases; bases with no gene match: 6. The CDR3 region is CASSSTGTGVQYF. The CDR3 DNA reads as TGTGCCAGCAGTTCCACCGGGACAGGGGTCCAGTACTTC.

The V and J genes are TRBV5-1 and TRBJ1-1, with 7 bases identical to TRBD1. The trim removed 5 bases at V and 11 bases at J, leaving 9 bases unmatched. This CDR3 spans 12 amino acids. Per the germline V gene, CDR1 is SGHRS and CDR2 is YFSETQ. The CDR3: CASRRETGSAFF. In DNA, the CDR3 is TGCGCCAGCAGAAGAGAGACAGGGAGTGCTTTCTTT.

The chain has TRBV5-1 and TRBJ1-1; possibly TRBD1 for D (6 bases). CDR1 SGHRS and CDR2 YFSETQ come from the germline V gene. Trimming stripped 5 bases from V and 1 base from J, with 9 bases between. This CDR3 is built from 13 residues. The CDR3 protein is CASRDSGNTEAFF. The CDR3 region has the DNA TGCGCCAGCAGGGACAGTGGGAACACTGAAGCTTTCTTT.

This clone appeared a single time. One end of the junction varies from germline; a read error may be responsible. This chain links TRBV7-9 with TRBJ1-2; 7 positions match TRBD1. Germline CDR1 and CDR2: SEHNR and FQNEAQ (reference sequence). The CDR3 is 12 amino acids. CDR3 residues: CSSWDSGSGYTF. CDR3 in DNA: TGTTCCAGTTGGGACAGCGGCAGTGGCTACACCTTC.

The CDR3 nucleotides are TGCGCCAGCAGCCAGGACAGGGTTAGCACTGAAGCTTTCTTT. Protein product: CASSQDRVSTEAFF. This rearrangement joins TRBV5-1 to TRBJ1-1; 8 positions agree with TRBD1. CDR3 length: 14 residues. Germline CDR1 and CDR2: SGHRS and YFSETQ. Germline trimming cut 4 bases from V and 4 bases from J; bases unmatched to any gene: 6. The entire variable domain, with the rest obtained from reference TRBV5-1 and TRBJ1-1, is as follows: KAGVTQTPRYLIKTRGQQVTLSCSPISGHRSVSWYQQTPGQGLQFLFEYFSETQRNKGNFPGRFSGRQFSNSRSEMNVSTLELGDSALYLCASSQDRVSTEAFFGQGTRLTVV.